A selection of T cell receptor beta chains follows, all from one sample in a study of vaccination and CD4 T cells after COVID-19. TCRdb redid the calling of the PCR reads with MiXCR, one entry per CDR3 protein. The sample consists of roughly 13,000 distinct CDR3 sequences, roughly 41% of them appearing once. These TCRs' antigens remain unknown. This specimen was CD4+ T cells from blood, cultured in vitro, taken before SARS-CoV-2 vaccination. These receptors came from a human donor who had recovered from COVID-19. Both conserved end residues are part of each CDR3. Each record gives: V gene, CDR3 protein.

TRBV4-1,CASSSLEGPGNTIYF
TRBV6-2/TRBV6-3,CASRGGVYEQYF
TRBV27,CASTPFGTGDNTQYF
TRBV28,CASKNDQDRFQETQYF
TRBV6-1,CASREPGAGGHTEAFF
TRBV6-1,CASSRGQGAQGTEAFF
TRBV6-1,CASTANSPLHF
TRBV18,CASSPLSGRALEQYF
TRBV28,CASTRRTGTNSPLHF
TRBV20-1,CSAPTVQGFGGYTF
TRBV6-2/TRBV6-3,CASRPPGPNTEAFF
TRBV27,CASKHRTGGHEQYF
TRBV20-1,CSARDGGGLRTQYF
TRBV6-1,CASSEVRGNQPQHF
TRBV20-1,CSARVGTGDNSPLHF
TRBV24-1,CATSPEGVTQYF
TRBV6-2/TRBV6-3,CASSPRDRYYEQYF
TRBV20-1,CSARDRRAGGATQHF
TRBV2,CASSGGLAGGNEQFF
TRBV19,CASSIANSRGSQPQHF
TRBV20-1,CSARPLDLRGGANVLTF
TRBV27,CASSYQTGGGKNEQFF
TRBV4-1,CASSHREQGDRSGYTF
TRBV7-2,CASSLDRVGYGYTF
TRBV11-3,CASSLYRVTGELFF
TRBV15,CATSRDRNEKLFF
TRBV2,CASGRDTYEQYF
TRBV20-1,CSARFMAGITDTQYF
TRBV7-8,CASSPRIYNEQFF
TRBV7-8,CASSLARGNIQYF
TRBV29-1,CRDPGQNSNQPQHF
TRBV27,CASNSLGGFEQYF
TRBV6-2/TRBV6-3,CASSRGQYQETQYF
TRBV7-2,CASSSYRLAGEQYF
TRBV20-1,CSASSRVEDYGYTF
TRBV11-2,CASSQGLAASQETQYF
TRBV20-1,CSARGQGDRGRTEAFF
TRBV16,CASSQSPPLYGYTF
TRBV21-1,CASPGQASYEQYF
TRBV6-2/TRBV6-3,CASRQPGDTEAFF
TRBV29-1,CSAPPTGGRGDTQYF
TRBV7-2,CASSFHTGVELAGYTF